Presented here are 23 T cell receptor beta chains from one specimen sequenced in a study of T cell changes during pregnancy in multiple sclerosis. The repertoire was sequenced with immunoSEQ multiplex PCR; TCRdb's copy has only in-frame clones and lacks some. This sample carries about 66,000 clones, about 91% of them seen once, and the ten largest clones take roughly 5.7%. The sequencing used CD8+ T cells from peripheral blood mononuclear cells, collected before pregnancy. These receptors all come from a female donor with multiple sclerosis, enrolled in a pregnancy study.

The V gene is TRBV27, the J gene TRBJ2-7; no definite D call. Germline V gives CDR1 MNHEY, CDR2 SMNVEV (reference sequence). The CDR3 spans 13 residues. The ends were cut back, 5 bases at V and 6 bases at J, with 14 bases in the middle. CDR3 residues: CASSPDSLSEQYF. For the CDR3, the DNA is TGTGCCAGCAGTCCCGACTCTTTAAGCGAGCAGTACTTC.

The V and J genes are TRBV6-5 and TRBJ1-2; no definite D call. CDR3 length: 14 residues. V dropped 4 bases and J dropped 3 bases, with 12 bases sitting between them. Per germline, CDR1 MNHEY and CDR2 SVGAGI. CDR3 bases: TGTGCCAGCAGTTCCATAGACACAGACTATGGCTACACCTTC. Its translation is CASSSIDTDYGYTF.

This clone appeared a single time. The chain recombines TRBV9 with TRBJ2-3, with 10 bases fitting TRBD1. Germline V lookup: CDR1 SGDLS, CDR2 YYNGEE. After removal of 4 bases from V and 1 base from J, the junction contained 9 bases not matched to a gene. The CDR3 runs to 17 residues. This CDR3 is CASSFAPGTGGTDTQYF. CDR3 sequence (DNA): TGTGCCAGCAGCTTTGCTCCCGGGACAGGGGGCACAGATACGCAGTATTTT.

The chain joins TRBV7-9 to TRBJ1-2; D not certain. CDR1 and CDR2 from the germline V gene are SEHNR and FQNEAQ (reference sequence). The CDR3 is 11 amino acids. Trimming took 1 base from V and 10 from J, leaving 7 bases between them. CDR3 sequence reads: CASSLETFYTF. The CDR3 nucleotides read TGTGCCAGCAGCTTAGAGACATTCTACACCTTC.

The chain is built from TRBV7-9 and TRBJ2-3, with D tentatively TRBD1 (5 bases). The CDR3 spans 12 residues. Germline CDR1 and CDR2: SEHNR and FQNEAQ (reference sequence). Trimming shortened V by 8 bases and J by 4 bases, and 10 bases separated the two germline ends. The CDR3 DNA follows: TGTGCCAGCGGGGTAGGGGCAGATACGCAGTATTTT. This codes for CASGVGADTQYF.

J is TRBJ2-7 and V is TRBV21-1; the table's D call TRBD2 went unverified against the DNA. TRBV21-1 is given as a pseudogene. This CDR3 has 17 residues. The CDR3 here is CASSKPIAGGFSYEQYF. CDR3 coding DNA: TGTGCCAGCAGCAAACCGATAGCCGGGGGGTTCTCCTACGAGCAGTACTTC.

The V and J genes are TRBV27 and TRBJ2-7; weak D call: TRBD1 (6 bases). V gave up 6 bases and J gave up 2 bases, with 20 bases separating them. The CDR3 loop spans 16 amino acids. CDR1 and CDR2 (germline): MNHEY, SMNVEV (reference sequence). CDR3 DNA: TGTGCCAGCAGCCGCACAGGGAGCACGGACACCTACGAGCAGTACTTC. Translation gives CASSRTGSTDTYEQYF.

The chain joins TRBV29-1 to TRBJ2-7, with TRBD1 matching over 10 bases. The trim removed 7 bases at V and 6 bases at J, leaving 6 bases unmatched. The length of the CDR3 is 12 residues. The germline CDR1 and CDR2 sequences are SQVTM and ANQGSEA. CDR3 in amino acids: CSAGQGESEQYF. As DNA, the CDR3 is TGCAGCGCAGGACAGGGGGAGAGCGAGCAGTACTTC.

The rearrangement joins TRBV6-4 to TRBJ1-2, with 8 positions matching TRBD1. With 6 bases clipped from V and 3 bases from J, the junction kept 12 bases outside the gene matches. In germline, CDR1 is MRHNA, CDR2 SNTAGT. The CDR3 is 16 residues long. CDR3 loop: CASRVQRTGRYYGYTF. The CDR3 region has the DNA TGTGCCAGCAGAGTGCAGAGGACAGGGCGCTACTATGGCTACACCTTC.

The chain joins TRBV9 to TRBJ2-5, with 10 bases matching TRBD1. V was clipped by 6 bases and J by 4 bases; unmatched bases: 9. The germline V gene encodes CDR1 SGDLS and CDR2 YYNGEE. There are 15 residues in the CDR3. The chain's CDR3 is CASTIKGDRGETQYF. CDR3 in DNA: TGTGCCAGCACGATAAAGGGGGACAGGGGAGAGACCCAGTACTTC. The full variable domain, rest sourced from reference TRBV9 and TRBJ2-5, is DSGVTQTPKHLITATGQRVTLRCSPRSGDLSVYWYQQSLDQGLQFLIQYYNGEERAKGNILERFSAQQFPDLHSELNLSSLELGDSALYFCASTIKGDRGETQYFGPGTRLLVL.

This clone is medium-sized within its sample. CDR3 bases: TGCGCCAGCAGTCTACAGTGGCCGGACACTGAAGCTTTCTTT. Protein sequence: CASSLQWPDTEAFF. This chain connects TRBV5-1 to TRBJ1-1; no clear D. Germline loops: CDR1 SGHRS, CDR2 YFSETQ. The CDR3 sequence is 14 residues long. Trimming removed 5 bases from V and 3 bases from J, with 14 bases in between.

The genes are TRBV5-4 and TRBJ1-1, with D hard to call. CDR1 and CDR2 (germline): SGHNT, YYREEE (reference sequence). Trimming removed 3 bases from V and 1 base from J, with 10 bases in between. The CDR3 extends over 14 amino acids. The CDR3 loop is CASSWIDTNTEAFF. In DNA form, the CDR3 reads TGTGCCAGCAGCTGGATTGACACGAACACTGAAGCTTTCTTT.

The gene calls are TRBV14 and TRBJ1-1, with 11 bases that match TRBD1. CDR3 length: 15 amino acids. Germline values: CDR1 SGHDN, CDR2 FVKESK. With 4 bases clipped from V and 7 bases from J, the junction kept 8 bases outside the gene matches. CDR3 residues: CASSPYWTGGSEAFF. CDR3 sequence (DNA): TGTGCCAGCAGCCCCTATTGGACAGGGGGCAGTGAAGCTTTCTTT.

This chain connects TRBV14 to TRBJ1-2; D uncertain. Per germline, CDR1 SGHDN and CDR2 FVKESK. V was trimmed by 1 base and J by 7 bases, leaving 10 bases between them. CDR3 length: 13 amino acids. The chain's CDR3 is CASSQVHPTGYTF. In nucleotides, the CDR3 is TGTGCCAGCAGCCAAGTTCACCCTACTGGCTACACCTTC.

This chain joins TRBV4-1 and TRBJ1-5; 11 bases are a match to TRBD1. CDR3 length: 17 residues. Germline V CDR1 and CDR2: MGHRA, YSYEKL. V dropped 2 bases and J dropped 3; count of bases not matched to a gene: 6. CDR3 sequence (DNA): TGCGCCAGCAGCCAAACCGGGACAGGGGGTTCCAATCAGCCCCAGCATTTT. Translation gives CASSQTGTGGSNQPQHF.

The V and J genes are TRBV9 and TRBJ2-7; D may be TRBD2 (6 bases). Between the trimmed V and J ends, which lost 3 bases and 7 bases, there was a span of 17 bases. This CDR3 comprises 14 residues. Germline V gene data show CDR1 as SGDLS and CDR2 as YYNGEE. The CDR3 coding sequence is TGTGCCAGCAGCGGCGGGATTCCCATGGGGGAGCAGTACTTC. Translation gives CASSGGIPMGEQYF.

The V gene is TRBV5-4, the J gene TRBJ2-1, with 13 positions matching TRBD2. The CDR3 loop spans 15 amino acids. The junction had 7 bases not matched to a gene; V was cut back by 3 bases and J by 10 bases. Germline V lookup: CDR1 SGHNT, CDR2 YYREEE (reference sequence). The CDR3 sequence is CASSSGLAGAGEQFF. The DNA of the CDR3 is TGTGCCAGCAGCTCAGGACTAGCGGGGGCCGGGGAGCAGTTCTTC.

This chain connects TRBV27 to TRBJ2-1; possibly TRBD2 for D (6 bases). V dropped 5 bases and J dropped 8 bases, with 16 bases sitting between them. The germline V gene has CDR1 MNHEY and CDR2 SMNVEV (reference sequence). The CDR3 is made up of 14 amino acids. The CDR3 DNA sequence: TGTGCCAGCAGTAGGGACTTTCTGGGCCATGAGCAGTTCTTC. Its translation: CASSRDFLGHEQFF.

CDR3 coding DNA: TGTGCCAGCAGCTTAGGCCTGGGGGGGGACTACTACAATGAGCAGTTCTTC. Translation gives CASSLGLGGDYYNEQFF. The gene calls are TRBV13 and TRBJ2-1; 7 nucleotides align to TRBD2. The CDR3 runs 17 residues. Germline V gives CDR1 PRHDT, CDR2 FYEKMQ (reference sequence). V was clipped by 0 bases and J by 3 bases; unmatched bases: 8.

J is TRBJ1-1 and V is TRBV9; tentative D call: TRBD1 (6 bases). Germline CDR1 is SGDLS and CDR2 is YYNGEE. The CDR3 spans 12 residues. Trimming removed 4 bases from V and 7 bases from J, with 11 bases in between. CDR3 residues: CASSLDSREAFF. The CDR3 coding sequence is TGTGCCAGCAGCCTGGACAGCCGTGAAGCTTTCTTT.

The chain is built from TRBV29-1 and TRBJ1-1; TRBD1 matches 8 bases. From germline, CDR1 is SQVTM and CDR2 ANQGSEA. Germline trimming cut 5 bases from V and 1 base from J; bases unmatched to any gene: 6. The CDR3 runs to 14 residues. CDR3 sequence (DNA): TGCAGCGTTCCTGAAGACAGGGGGAACACTGAAGCTTTCTTT. As protein: CSVPEDRGNTEAFF.

This chain uses TRBV19 with TRBJ2-1; 10 bases map to TRBD2. The CDR3 is 19 amino acids. The germline CDR1 and CDR2 sequences are LNHDA and SQIVND (reference sequence). The trim removed 2 bases at V and 8 bases at J, leaving 18 bases unmatched. For the CDR3, the DNA is TGTGCCAGTAGTATAAGGGGGAGTAGCGGGGGGTCGGGTGAGGATGAGCAGTTCTTC. This encodes CASSIRGSSGGSGEDEQFF.

The chain is built from TRBV19 and TRBJ1-2, with TRBD1 matching 7 bases. Germline V gene data show CDR1 as LNHDA and CDR2 as SQIVND (reference sequence). This CDR3 is built from 14 residues. J lost 3 bases, V lost 9 bases, and 10 bases had no gene match. CDR3 nucleotide sequence: TGTGCCAGCAAACTTCCAGGGGGTTACTATGGCTACACCTTC. Translated: CASKLPGGYYGYTF.